The TCR beta chain described here comes from a study of blood T cell repertoires in COVID-19. Overall study context: Samples taken during acute and convalescent COVID-19 were collected in the United States, Italy and Spain.

Germline CDR1 reads SNHLY; CDR2 reads FYNNEI. V shed 4 bases and J 0 bases; nucleotides not matched to a gene: 9. There are 18 residues in the CDR3. Grouping used clinical history reported by participants in a survey and questionnaire. Using immunoSEQ multiplex PCR, the repertoire was profiled, and TCRdb retains in-frame clones only, with some absent. The sample gives under 300,000 clones, approximately 83% of which show up once; 1.5% to 2% is in the top ten. The rearrangement uses TRBV2 and TRBJ1-6; 7 positions match TRBD1. What was sequenced was PBMCs or T cells enriched from blood (not recorded which). The TCR comes from a woman aged 45-65 years who had recovered from COVID-19. The CDR3 DNA reads as TGTGCCAGCAGTGTCGTGAGACAGGGAAGCTCCTATAATTCACCCCTCCACTTT. Its protein product is CASSVVRQGSSYNSPLHF.